Listed here are 26 T cell receptor beta chains from one sample, sequenced in a study of OX40 agonist ivuxolimab in advanced cancers. Profiling relied on immunoSEQ multiplex PCR, and the TCRdb table lists in-frame clones only, not all of them. The sample carries some 48,000 clones, about four fifths recorded once. The sample here was CD4+ or CD8+ T cells sorted from blood, taken in a trial of the OX40 agonist ivuxolimab. The receptor set was obtained from an adult with an advanced solid tumor such as melanoma, head and neck, liver or kidney cancer.

The chain employs TRBV21-1 and TRBJ2-5; no DNA check was done on the table's D call, TRBD1. TRBV21-1 is a pseudogene segment. This CDR3 is built from 14 residues. In DNA form, the CDR3 reads TGTGCCAGCAGTCCGGGACAGGGGGAGGAGACCCAGTACTTC. It translates to CASSPGQGEETQYF.

The gene calls are TRBV6-5 and TRBJ1-2; 9 positions agree with TRBD1. The CDR3 totals 14 residues. V was pared by 5 bases and J by 5 bases, with 6 bases of the junction left unmatched. Germline lookup yields CDR1 MNHEY and CDR2 SVGAGI. The CDR3 here is CASSQVDRGYGYTF. CDR3 nucleotide sequence: TGTGCCAGCAGTCAAGTCGACAGGGGGTATGGCTACACCTTC.

The V gene is TRBV19, the J gene TRBJ2-7; 8 bases line up with TRBD1. The V gene's germline CDR1 is LNHDA and CDR2 SQIVND (reference sequence). The V and J ends lost 8 bases and 3 bases, in that order; junction bases with no gene match: 3. CDR3 length: 12 amino acids. CDR3 coding DNA: TGTGCCAGTGGACAGGGCCTCTACGAGCAGTACTTC. It translates to CASGQGLYEQYF.

The chain recombines TRBV7-2 with TRBJ2-7; maybe TRBD1 (6 bases). The V and J ends lost 8 bases and 3 bases respectively, with 11 bases between them. Germline loops: CDR1 SGHTA, CDR2 FQGNSA. The CDR3 is 12 residues long. This CDR3 is CASGQTLYEQYF. Written as DNA, the CDR3 is TGTGCCAGCGGACAGACCCTCTACGAGCAGTACTTC.

This chain links TRBV7-8 with TRBJ2-6; D is unresolved. The germline V gene encodes CDR1 SGHVS and CDR2 FQNEAQ. Trimming took 5 bases from V and 2 from J, leaving 4 bases between them. The CDR3 contains 13 residues. In nucleotides, the CDR3 is TGTGCCAGCAGCCTGGCTGGGGCCAACGTCCTGACTTTC. Encoded protein: CASSLAGANVLTF.

This chain connects TRBV4-3 to TRBJ1-2; D gene ambiguous. The CDR3 is made up of 14 amino acids. V lost 5 bases, J lost 5 bases, and 15 bases lay in between. The germline CDR1 and CDR2 sequences are LGHNA and YSLEER. CDR3 sequence reads: CASSVSGVGYGYTF. CDR3 in DNA: TGCGCCAGCAGCGTCTCCGGGGTGGGGTATGGCTACACCTTC.

The chain uses TRBV7-3 and TRBJ2-7; perhaps TRBD2 as D (6 bases). Germline V gives CDR1 SGHTA, CDR2 FQGTGA. The CDR3 length is 16 residues. Trimming took off 5 bases at V and 6 bases at J, with 23 bases between the two ends. In nucleotides, the CDR3 is TGTGCCAGCAGCCCGGCACCGGGAGTAGGGACGGCCGAGCAGTACTTC. It encodes CASSPAPGVGTAEQYF. The full variable domain, with the rest looked up from reference TRBV7-3 and TRBJ2-7, is GAGVSQTPSNKVTEKGKYVELRCDPISGHTALYWYRQSLGQGPEFLIYFQGTGAADDSGLPNDRFFAVRPEGSVSTLKIQRTERGDSAVYLCASSPAPGVGTAEQYFGPGTRLTVT.

The chain has TRBV5-5 and TRBJ2-5; 9 positions match TRBD2. The trim removed 4 bases at V and 11 bases at J, leaving 15 bases unmatched. The CDR3 is 15 residues long. CDR1 and CDR2 (germline): SGHKS, YYEKEE (reference sequence). CDR3 sequence (DNA): TGTGCCAGCAGCATTAGGGTAGCGGGAGTTGGGGAGCAGTACTTC. It codes for CASSIRVAGVGEQYF.

A single count supports this clone. The CDR3 nucleotides read TGTGCCAGCAGCCGTGACCGGGACCAAATGCAGTACTTC. Residues: CASSRDRDQMQYF. V gene TRBV7-3 combines with J gene TRBJ2-7; D is tentatively TRBD1 or TRBD2 (5 bases each). In germline, CDR1 is SGHTA, CDR2 FQGTGA. CDR3 length: 13 amino acids. V lost 5 bases and J lost 9, with 17 bases in between.

The rearrangement links TRBV9 to TRBJ1-2, with 10 bases identical to TRBD1. This CDR3 region has 14 residues. Germline lookup yields CDR1 SGDLS and CDR2 YYNGEE. With V trimmed by 4 bases and J by 5 bases, 5 bases remained unmatched. This CDR3 reads CASSNRDRGYGYTF. The CDR3 DNA is TGTGCCAGCAGCAACCGGGACAGGGGATATGGCTACACCTTC. Full variable domain (missing parts from reference TRBV9 and TRBJ1-2): DSGVTQTPKHLITATGQRVTLRCSPRSGDLSVYWYQQSLDQGLQFLIQYYNGEERAKGNILERFSAQQFPDLHSELNLSSLELGDSALYFCASSNRDRGYGYTFGSGTRLTVV.

The gene calls are TRBV28 and TRBJ2-6; D is ambiguous. Deletions cut 5 bases from V and 0 bases from J, with 17 bases between. The CDR3 contains 18 residues. From germline, CDR1 is MDHEN and CDR2 SYDVKM. Written as DNA, the CDR3 is TGTGCCAGCAGTCCCGTAGCACAGTTTCTCTCTGGGGCCAACGTCCTGACTTTC. Translated: CASSPVAQFLSGANVLTF.

This clone has just one count. The chain joins TRBV9 to TRBJ2-3, with D perhaps TRBD2 (5 bases). The V end lost 0 bases, the J end lost 6 bases, and 8 bases lay between the germline ends. Germline CDR1 SGDLS, CDR2 YYNGEE. The CDR3 spans 13 residues. CDR3 DNA: TGTGCCAGCAGCGTAGCGATAGCGGATACGCAGTATTTT. Its translation is CASSVAIADTQYF.

This clone appeared a single time. The CDR3 protein is CASSLGQEYEQYF. The CDR3 region has the DNA TGTGCCAGCAGCTTGGGACAGGAGTACGAGCAGTACTTC. V is TRBV11-3 and J is TRBJ2-7; 8 positions match TRBD1. This CDR3 has 13 amino acids. J lost 4 bases, V lost 3 bases, and 2 bases had no gene match. CDR1 SGHNT and CDR2 YENEEA come from the germline V gene.

The genes are TRBV5-4 and TRBJ2-7; 10 bases align to TRBD1. This CDR3 region has 15 residues. V shed 4 bases, J shed 7 bases, and the junction held 11 bases outside the gene matches. CDR1 and CDR2 from the germline V gene are SGHNT and YYREEE (reference sequence). The CDR3 coding sequence is TGTGCCAGCAGCCCGGGGACAGGGGAGTCGGGGGAGCAGTACTTC. The encoded protein is CASSPGTGESGEQYF.

The rearrangement joins TRBV19 to TRBJ1-4; no reliable D call. V dropped 7 bases and J dropped 0 bases, with 9 bases sitting between them. Looked up from germline, CDR1 is LNHDA and CDR2 is SQIVND (reference sequence). This CDR3 has 14 residues. The CDR3 region has the DNA TGTGCCAGTAACGCCGGGGCAACTAATGAAAAACTGTTTTTT. As protein: CASNAGATNEKLFF.

The V and J genes are TRBV5-1 and TRBJ2-7, with 11 nucleotides matching TRBD1. Germline V gene lookup returns CDR1 SGHRS and CDR2 YFSETQ. Trimming cost V 4 bases and J 2 bases; bases outside gene matches: 5. This CDR3 has 15 residues. Here the CDR3 DNA reads TGCGCCAGCAGCACCTGGACAGGGGGCCCCTACGAGCAGTACTTC. Protein product: CASSTWTGGPYEQYF.

The chain uses TRBV30 and TRBJ2-1; the match to TRBD1 covers 8 bases. CDR1 and CDR2 (germline): GTSNPN, SVGIG (reference sequence). Trimming cost V 1 base and J 9 bases; bases outside gene matches: 8. There are 14 residues in the CDR3. CDR3 amino acids: CAWSGDRRQPEQFF. Written as DNA, the CDR3 is TGTGCCTGGAGTGGGGACAGGAGGCAACCTGAGCAGTTCTTC.

The chain joins TRBV5-1 to TRBJ2-5; 10 bases agree with TRBD1. V was pared by 7 bases and J by 3 bases, with 9 bases of the junction left unmatched. CDR3 size: 15 residues. Germline CDR1 and CDR2: SGHRS and YFSETQ. The CDR3 nucleotides are TGCGCCAGCGCCCTATCGGGGACAGGGGAAGAGACCCAGTACTTC. Translated, it gives CASALSGTGEETQYF.

The chain combines TRBV30 with TRBJ1-6; D call uncertain. V was pared by 4 bases and J by 7 bases, with 8 bases between. This CDR3 comprises 12 residues. The germline gives CDR1 GTSNPN, CDR2 SVGIG (reference sequence). The CDR3 coding sequence is TGTGCCTGGAACGGTCCAAATTCACCCCTCCACTTT. Protein: CAWNGPNSPLHF.

The genes are TRBV6-6 and TRBJ2-4, with 8 bases that match TRBD2. The V gene end was trimmed by 7 bases and the J gene end by 6 bases; junction bases not matched to a gene: 8. The CDR3 is 14 residues long. Germline V gene data show CDR1 as MNHNY and CDR2 as SVGAGI (reference sequence). The CDR3 sequence is CASKPGLEGNIQYF. The DNA of the CDR3 is TGTGCCAGCAAACCGGGACTAGAGGGAAACATTCAGTACTTC.

This clone was picked up a small number of times. V and J are TRBV7-2 and TRBJ1-3, with D tentatively TRBD1 (5 bases). This CDR3 is 14 amino acids long. The ends were cut back, 0 bases at V and 4 bases at J, with 7 bases in the middle. CDR1 is SGHTA and CDR2 is FQGNSA in the germline V gene. The CDR3 loop reads CASSLAGVGNTIYF. Written as DNA, the CDR3 is TGTGCCAGCAGCTTAGCAGGGGTCGGAAACACCATATATTTT.

This clone was detected only once. This rearrangement joins TRBV9 to TRBJ2-2; D is unresolved. This CDR3 has 15 residues. V lost 0 bases to trimming and J lost 0 bases, with 6 bases between them. Germline assignment: CDR1 SGDLS and CDR2 YYNGEE. The CDR3 is CASSVVQTNTGELFF. The CDR3 nucleotides read TGTGCCAGCAGCGTAGTCCAGACGAACACCGGGGAGCTGTTTTTT.

The chain couples TRBV28 to TRBJ2-7, with 8 bases fitting TRBD1. Per germline, CDR1 MDHEN and CDR2 SYDVKM. This CDR3 spans 12 amino acids. V shed 7 bases, J shed 6 bases, and the junction held 5 bases outside the gene matches. DNA for the CDR3: TGTGCCAGCATACAGGGGGTCGGCGAGCAGTACTTC. Protein product: CASIQGVGEQYF.

Details on this clone: The junction shows a germline mismatch at one end, possibly a read error. The chain carries TRBV28 and TRBJ1-6, with 9 positions matching TRBD1. CDR3 length: 13 amino acids. CDR1 is MDHEN, CDR2 SYDVKM, per germline. This chain's CDR3 is CATSGTGLVGAYF. In nucleotides, the CDR3 is TGTGCCACCTCTGGGACAGGGTTGGTGGGGGCCTACTTT.

There are a few counts of this clone. Other nucleotide sequences from this sample produce the same CDR3. This chain connects TRBV6-1 to TRBJ2-6; tentatively, D is TRBD1 (6 bases). Germline assignment: CDR1 MNHNS and CDR2 SASEGT. The CDR3 consists of 14 residues. Trimming shortened V by 7 bases and J by 0 bases, and 7 bases separated the two germline ends. CDR3 region: CASTGVSGANVLTF. For the CDR3, the DNA is TGTGCCAGCACAGGGGTCTCTGGGGCCAACGTCCTGACTTTC.

This clone showed up just a few times. This chain links TRBV20-1 with TRBJ1-5; tentatively, D is TRBD1 (5 bases). The CDR3 spans 10 residues. Germline V lookup: CDR1 DFQATT, CDR2 SNEGSKA (reference sequence). Trimming cost V 6 bases and J 8 bases, with 8 bases left between them. The DNA of the CDR3 is TGCAGTGCAGGGGAAGAGCCCCAGCATTTT. It yields the protein CSAGEEPQHF.